The subject of this entry is one T cell receptor (beta chain). This sample stems from a study of blood T cell repertoires in COVID-19. This CDR3 is 13 amino acids long. The V gene's germline CDR1 is MNHNY and CDR2 SVGAGI (reference sequence). Trimming shortened V by 2 bases and J by 6 bases, and 11 bases separated the two germline ends. Sequencing was performed with immunoSEQ multiplex PCR; in TCRdb, only in-frame clones are kept and a portion is missing. Altogether over 200,000 clones are present, 83% being singletons, with the ten largest covering 2% to 3%. The rearrangement links TRBV6-6 to TRBJ2-7, with D maybe TRBD1 (6 bases). Sequences were obtained from peripheral blood. The TCR was taken from a woman in her 70s with active or convalescent COVID-19. DNA of the CDR3: TGTGCCAGCAGTTACCCCGACAGGCCCGAGCAGTACTTC. Its translation is CASSYPDRPEQYF.